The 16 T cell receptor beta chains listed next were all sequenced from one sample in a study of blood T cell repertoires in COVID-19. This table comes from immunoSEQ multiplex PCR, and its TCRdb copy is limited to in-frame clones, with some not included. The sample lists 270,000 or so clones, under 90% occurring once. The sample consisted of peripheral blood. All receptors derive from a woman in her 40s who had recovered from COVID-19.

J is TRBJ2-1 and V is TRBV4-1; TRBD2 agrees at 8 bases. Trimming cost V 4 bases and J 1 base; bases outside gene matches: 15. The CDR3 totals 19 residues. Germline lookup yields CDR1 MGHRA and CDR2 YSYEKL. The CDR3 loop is CASSREGPSGYLSYNEQFF. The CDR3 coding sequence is TGCGCCAGCAGCCGGGAGGGACCTAGCGGGTACCTATCCTACAATGAGCAGTTCTTC.

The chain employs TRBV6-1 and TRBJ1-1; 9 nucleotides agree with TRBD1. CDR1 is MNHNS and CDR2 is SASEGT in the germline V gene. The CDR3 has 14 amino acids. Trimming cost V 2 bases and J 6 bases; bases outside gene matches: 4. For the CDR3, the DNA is TGTGCCAGCAGTGAAAGACAGGGGGTCGCTGAAGCTTTCTTT. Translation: CASSERQGVAEAFF.

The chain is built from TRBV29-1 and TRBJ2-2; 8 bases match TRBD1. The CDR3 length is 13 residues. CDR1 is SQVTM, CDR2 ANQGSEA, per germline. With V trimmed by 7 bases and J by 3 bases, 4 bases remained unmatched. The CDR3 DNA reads TGCAGCGCCCGACAGGGGCACACCGGGGAGCTGTTTTTT. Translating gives CSARQGHTGELFF.

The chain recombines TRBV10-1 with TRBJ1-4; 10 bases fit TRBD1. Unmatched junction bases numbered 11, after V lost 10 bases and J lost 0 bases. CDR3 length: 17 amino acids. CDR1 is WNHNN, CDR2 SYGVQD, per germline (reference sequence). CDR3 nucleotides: TGCGCCAACCTCGGACAGGGGGACTTTGCAACTAATGAAAAACTGTTTTTT. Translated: CANLGQGDFATNEKLFF.

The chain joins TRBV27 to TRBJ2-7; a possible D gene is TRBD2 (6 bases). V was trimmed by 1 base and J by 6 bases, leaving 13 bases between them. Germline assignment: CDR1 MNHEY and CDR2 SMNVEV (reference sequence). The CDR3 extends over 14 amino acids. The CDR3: CASSLLGVGGEQYF. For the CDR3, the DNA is TGTGCCAGCAGTTTATTAGGGGTCGGGGGCGAGCAGTACTTC.

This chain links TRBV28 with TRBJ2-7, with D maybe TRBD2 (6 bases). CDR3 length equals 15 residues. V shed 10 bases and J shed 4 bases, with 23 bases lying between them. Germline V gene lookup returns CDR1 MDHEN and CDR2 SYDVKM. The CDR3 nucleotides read TGTGCCACAGCAGATTCCGGGAGTGGGGCGTACGAGCAGTACTTC. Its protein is CATADSGSGAYEQYF. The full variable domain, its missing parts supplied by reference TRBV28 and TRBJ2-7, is DVKVTQSSRYLVKRTGEKVFLECVQDMDHENMFWYRQDPGLGLRLIYFSYDVKMKEKGDIPEGYSVSREKKERFSLILESASTNQTSMYLCATADSGSGAYEQYFGPGTRLTVT.

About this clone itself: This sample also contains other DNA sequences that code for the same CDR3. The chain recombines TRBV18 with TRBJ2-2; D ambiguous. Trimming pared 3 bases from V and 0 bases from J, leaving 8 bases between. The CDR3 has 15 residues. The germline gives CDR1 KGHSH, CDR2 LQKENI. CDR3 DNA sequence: TGTGCCAGCTCACCTGCAGGATCGAACACCGGGGAGCTGTTTTTT. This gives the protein CASSPAGSNTGELFF.

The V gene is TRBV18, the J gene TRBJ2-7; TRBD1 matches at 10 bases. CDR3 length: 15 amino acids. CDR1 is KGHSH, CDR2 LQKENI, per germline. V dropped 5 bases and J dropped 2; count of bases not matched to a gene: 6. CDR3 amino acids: CASSVPGQGTYEQYF. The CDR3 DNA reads TGTGCCAGCTCAGTACCGGGACAGGGGACCTACGAGCAGTACTTC.

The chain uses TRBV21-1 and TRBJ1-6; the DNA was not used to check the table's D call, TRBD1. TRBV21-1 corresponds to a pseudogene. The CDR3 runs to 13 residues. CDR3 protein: CASSLPGCSPLHF. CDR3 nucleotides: TGTGCCAGCAGCTTGCCAGGGTGTTCACCCCTCCACTTT.

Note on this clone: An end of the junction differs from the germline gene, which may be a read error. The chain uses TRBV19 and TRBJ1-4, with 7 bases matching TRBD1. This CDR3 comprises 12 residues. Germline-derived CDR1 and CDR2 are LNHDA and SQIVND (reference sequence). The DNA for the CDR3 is TGTGCCAGTAGTATGCGCGGGACAGCTCCTGTTTTT. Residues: CASSMRGTAPVF.

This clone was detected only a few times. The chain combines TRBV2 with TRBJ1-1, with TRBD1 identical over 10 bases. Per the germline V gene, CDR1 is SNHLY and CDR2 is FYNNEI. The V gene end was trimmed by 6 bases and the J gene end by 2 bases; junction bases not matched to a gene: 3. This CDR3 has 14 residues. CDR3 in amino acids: CASRDRGANTEAFF. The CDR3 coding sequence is TGTGCCAGCAGGGACAGGGGGGCTAACACTGAAGCTTTCTTT.

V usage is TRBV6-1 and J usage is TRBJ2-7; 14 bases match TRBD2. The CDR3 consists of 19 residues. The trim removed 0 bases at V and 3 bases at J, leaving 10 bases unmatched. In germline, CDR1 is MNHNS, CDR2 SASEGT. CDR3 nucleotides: TGTGCCAGCAGTGAAGCCCGCCCGGGACTAGCGGGAGAAGTCTACGAGCAGTACTTC. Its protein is CASSEARPGLAGEVYEQYF.

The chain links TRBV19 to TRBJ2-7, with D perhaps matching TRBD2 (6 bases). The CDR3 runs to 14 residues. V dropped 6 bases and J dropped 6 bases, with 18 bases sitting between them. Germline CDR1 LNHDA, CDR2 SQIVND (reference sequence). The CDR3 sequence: CASRSGSGAGEQYF. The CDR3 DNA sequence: TGTGCCAGTAGGTCCGGGAGCGGAGCGGGCGAGCAGTACTTC.

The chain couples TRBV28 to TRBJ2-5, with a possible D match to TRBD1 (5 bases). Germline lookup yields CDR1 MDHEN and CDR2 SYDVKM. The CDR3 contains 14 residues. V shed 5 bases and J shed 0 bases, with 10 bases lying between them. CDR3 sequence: CASSTQVDQETQYF. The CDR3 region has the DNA TGTGCCAGCAGTACACAGGTGGACCAAGAGACCCAGTACTTC. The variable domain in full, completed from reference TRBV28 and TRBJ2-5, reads DVKVTQSSRYLVKRTGEKVFLECVQDMDHENMFWYRQDPGLGLRLIYFSYDVKMKEKGDIPEGYSVSREKKERFSLILESASTNQTSMYLCASSTQVDQETQYFGPGTRLLVL.

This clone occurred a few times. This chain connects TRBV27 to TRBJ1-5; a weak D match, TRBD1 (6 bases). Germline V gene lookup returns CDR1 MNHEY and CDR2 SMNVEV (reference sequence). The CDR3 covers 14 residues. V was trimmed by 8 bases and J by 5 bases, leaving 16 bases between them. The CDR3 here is CASQVGAKDQPQHF. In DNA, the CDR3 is TGTGCCAGCCAGGTGGGGGCAAAGGATCAGCCCCAGCATTTT.

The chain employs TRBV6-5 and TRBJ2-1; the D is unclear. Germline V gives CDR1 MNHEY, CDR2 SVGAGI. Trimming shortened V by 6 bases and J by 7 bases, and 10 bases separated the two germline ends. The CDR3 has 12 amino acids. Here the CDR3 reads CASRDILNEQFF. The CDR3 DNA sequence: TGTGCCAGCAGAGACATTCTAAATGAGCAGTTCTTC.